This TCR beta chain stems from a study of cytomegalovirus exposure and HLA in healthy donors. Study-wide results and limits: Reported findings show TCR beta sequences accurately forecast HLA-A and HLA-B alleles in most subjects. Later work showed greater clonal expansion in HLA-associated TCR beta chains than in equally common others.

The donors were healthy bone marrow donors. The CDR3 has 13 residues. Per germline, CDR1 LNHDA and CDR2 SQIVND (reference sequence). Trimming cost V 1 base and J 8 bases, with 11 bases left between them. The PCR contained 60 Vbeta and 13 Jbeta primers. TCRdb's copy holds only in-frame clones and misses some; the assay was immunoSEQ multiplex PCR. The sample lists around 60,000 clones, approximately 71% occurring once. This clone has a handful of counts. The antigen is undetermined. Sequencing was carried out using PBMCs. This clonotype was sampled from a woman aged 35 to 49 in good health and CMV-seropositive. The gene calls are TRBV19 and TRBJ1-2; no reliable D call. This chain's CDR3 is CASSIGAGDGYTF. The CDR3 DNA reads as TGTGCCAGTAGTATAGGGGCAGGCGACGGCTACACCTTC.